The 31 T cell receptor beta chains below come from one sample, sequenced in a study of CD4+ T cells in melanoma (dated by TCRdb to the early 2020s). The library relied on the immunoSEQ multiplex PCR assay. TCRdb provides this immuneACCESS table in a form limited to in-frame rearrangements. Some clones are lacking; in checked studies, under half of them reflect an unresolved V gene, and why the rest are absent is not known. The sample table contains about 140,000 clones; only one count was recorded for about 93% of them. 1.5% of the sample comes from the top ten. Receptors were obtained from a human donor with melanoma.

CDR3 sequence (DNA): TGCGCCAGCAGCTTCGAAGGGAGTGTCTCTGAAGCTTTCTTT. It codes for CASSFEGSVSEAFF. This chain uses TRBV5-1 with TRBJ1-1; D is unresolved. Between the trimmed V and J ends, which lost 2 bases and 6 bases, there was a span of 14 bases. The CDR3 is made up of 14 amino acids. From germline, CDR1 is SGHRS and CDR2 YFSETQ.

This sequence joins TRBV6-5 and TRBJ1-1; D is possibly TRBD1 (5 bases). The CDR3 runs 15 residues. The V end was cut by 4 bases, the J end by 6 bases, with 18 bases between. CDR1 is MNHEY and CDR2 is SVGAGI in the germline V gene. CDR3 amino acids: CASSLFGATGAEAFF. CDR3 sequence (DNA): TGTGCCAGCAGTTTGTTTGGGGCGACGGGGGCTGAAGCTTTCTTT.

The J gene is TRBJ2-5, the V gene TRBV9; a weak D match, TRBD2 (6 bases). Germline loops: CDR1 SGDLS, CDR2 YYNGEE. Trimming pared 0 bases from V and 5 bases from J, leaving 17 bases between. This CDR3 is 16 amino acids long. CDR3 DNA: TGTGCCAGCAGCGTAGCCGGGGGTGGTTATTGGGAGACCCAGTACTTC. Translating it yields CASSVAGGGYWETQYF.

This chain joins TRBV5-1 and TRBJ2-5; D remains unclear. The J call may be in error: the DNA end matches TRBJ2-7 better. The CDR3 spans 13 residues. Germline V gives CDR1 SGHRS, CDR2 YFSETQ. The CDR3 nucleotides read TGCGCCAGCAGCTTACTACCGCCCTACGAGCAGTACTTC. This sequence encodes CASSLLPPYEQYF.

This chain joins TRBV7-3 and TRBJ2-3, with no clear D. Germline lookup yields CDR1 SGHTA and CDR2 FQGTGA. Trimming pared 4 bases from V and 6 bases from J, leaving 11 bases between. CDR3 length: 13 residues. CDR3 protein: CASSSRSADTQYF. As DNA, the CDR3 is TGTGCCAGCAGCTCACGCTCGGCGGATACGCAGTATTTT.

The chain combines TRBV30 with TRBJ2-1, with D perhaps TRBD2 (6 bases). CDR3 length: 14 amino acids. Germline CDR1 reads GTSNPN; CDR2 reads SVGIG (reference sequence). The ends were cut back, 4 bases at V and 8 bases at J, with 18 bases in the middle. The CDR3 coding sequence is TGTGCCTGGACAGCGGGCCAGAGGGACGATGAGCAGTTCTTC. Amino acid sequence: CAWTAGQRDDEQFF.

The gene calls are TRBV4-1 and TRBJ2-1; maybe TRBD2 (5 bases). In germline, CDR1 is MGHRA, CDR2 YSYEKL. Trimming pared 1 base from V and 0 bases from J, leaving 16 bases between. The CDR3 length is 18 residues. CDR3 residues: CASSQALASRSSYNEQFF. In nucleotides, the CDR3 is TGCGCCAGCAGCCAAGCCCTAGCTTCCAGAAGCTCCTACAATGAGCAGTTCTTC.

The chain carries TRBV4-1 and TRBJ2-2, with D possibly TRBD1 on 6 matching bases. CDR1 is MGHRA, CDR2 YSYEKL, per germline. With 4 bases removed from V and 1 base from J, the gap between germline ends came to 16 bases. The CDR3 has 17 residues. CDR3 bases: TGCGCCAGCAGCCCGCACCCAGCGACAGGGAACACCGGGGAGCTGTTTTTT. Its protein product is CASSPHPATGNTGELFF.

The V gene is TRBV27, the J gene TRBJ2-2; D possibly corresponds to TRBD2 (5 bases). CDR3 size: 14 residues. Germline loops: CDR1 MNHEY, CDR2 SMNVEV (reference sequence). Trimming cost V 6 bases and J 4 bases, with 12 bases left between them. This chain's CDR3 is CASSLGGFTGELFF. The CDR3, as DNA: TGTGCCAGCAGCCTCGGAGGCTTCACCGGGGAGCTGTTTTTT.

This sequence joins TRBV29-1 and TRBJ2-7, with D possibly TRBD1 on 6 matching bases. Germline-derived CDR1 and CDR2 are SQVTM and ANQGSEA. Trimming removed 6 bases from V and 2 bases from J, with 14 bases in between. This CDR3 has 13 residues. The CDR3 loop reads CSVARGSPYEQYF. The CDR3 coding sequence is TGCAGCGTCGCCAGGGGTTCCCCCTACGAGCAGTACTTC.

V gene TRBV6-6 combines with J gene TRBJ1-5; no firm D call. Germline lookup yields CDR1 MNHNY and CDR2 SVGAGI (reference sequence). Trimming left V 2 bases short and J 7 bases short, with 9 bases between. The CDR3 sequence is 13 residues long. The CDR3 sequence: CASSYDGRQPQHF. Here the CDR3 DNA reads TGTGCCAGCAGTTACGACGGACGGCAGCCCCAGCATTTT.

This clone showed up just once. V is TRBV2 and J is TRBJ1-2; D is perhaps TRBD1 (5 bases). The germline V and J ends were trimmed by 7 bases and 4 bases, with 13 bases remaining between them. Germline loops: CDR1 SNHLY, CDR2 FYNNEI. This CDR3 has 13 amino acids. The CDR3 is CASTGIGSYGYTF. CDR3 bases: TGTGCCAGCACAGGGATAGGAAGCTATGGCTACACCTTC. The whole variable domain, filled in from reference TRBV2 and TRBJ1-2, reads EPEVTQTPSHQVTQMGQEVILRCVPISNHLYFYWYRQILGQKVEFLVSFYNNEISEKSEIFDDQFSVERPDGSNFTLKIRSTKLEDSAMYFCASTGIGSYGYTFGSGTRLTVV.

The table lists this clone with a count of one. The V gene is TRBV29-1, the J gene TRBJ2-4; 8 nucleotides agree with TRBD1. Germline V gene sequence: CDR1 SQVTM, CDR2 ANQGSEA. Losses at the gene ends were 7 bases for V and 4 bases for J; bases not matched to a gene: 6. This CDR3 region has 13 residues. The CDR3 region has the DNA TGCAGCGCCACTGGGGACAGGAAAAACATTCAGTACTTC. It specifies CSATGDRKNIQYF.

This clone was observed once. This sequence joins TRBV2 and TRBJ1-1; 7 nucleotides match TRBD1. With V trimmed by 6 bases and J by 11 bases, 21 bases remained unmatched. This CDR3 is built from 16 residues. The germline CDR1 and CDR2 sequences are SNHLY and FYNNEI. The CDR3 sequence: CASRDRDSRQISYAFF. The CDR3 coding sequence is TGTGCCAGCAGGGACCGGGACAGCCGTCAAATTTCCTACGCTTTCTTT.

This rearrangement joins TRBV5-1 to TRBJ1-4; D gene uncertain. Germline-derived CDR1 and CDR2 are SGHRS and YFSETQ. V was shortened by 5 bases and J by 2 bases, with 13 bases between the two germline ends. This CDR3 has 15 residues. CDR3: CASRFLGWTNEKLFF. The CDR3 DNA reads as TGCGCCAGCAGATTTCTAGGGTGGACTAATGAAAAACTGTTTTTT. Combining the CDR3 with reference TRBV5-1 and TRBJ1-4 gives the whole variable domain KAGVTQTPRYLIKTRGQQVTLSCSPISGHRSVSWYQQTPGQGLQFLFEYFSETQRNKGNFPGRFSGRQFSNSRSEMNVSTLELGDSALYLCASRFLGWTNEKLFFGSGTQLSVL.

CDR3 in amino acids: CASSLSGVGQINQPQHF. In DNA, the CDR3 is TGTGCCAGCAGCTTAAGTGGTGTTGGACAAATCAATCAGCCCCAGCATTTT. The chain has TRBV7-8 and TRBJ1-5; possible D gene TRBD1, 5 bases. This CDR3 has 17 residues. Trimming stripped 2 bases from V and 3 bases from J, with 17 bases between. CDR1 is SGHVS and CDR2 is FQNEAQ in the germline V gene.

The V gene is TRBV11-2, the J gene TRBJ1-1, with D possibly being TRBD1 (5 bases). V was clipped by 3 bases and J by 6 bases, with 17 bases between them. CDR1 is SGHAT and CDR2 is FQNNGV in the germline V gene. CDR3 size: 15 residues. Written as DNA, the CDR3 is TGTGCCAGCAGCTTTTCGGGGGGTAGGGTCTCTGAAGCTTTCTTT. Its translation is CASSFSGGRVSEAFF.

This chain joins TRBV12-5 and TRBJ2-7; D gene unclear. The CDR3 is 14 residues long. V was shortened by 9 bases and J by 2 bases, with 17 bases between the two germline ends. CDR1 is LGHNT and CDR2 is FRNRAP in the germline V gene. Here the CDR3 DNA reads TGTGCTAGCGCCTGGATGGGGTCCCCCTACGAGCAGTACTTC. Protein product: CASAWMGSPYEQYF. The variable domain in full, with the rest retrieved from reference TRBV12-5 and TRBJ2-7, is DARVTQTPRHKVTEMGQEVTMRCQPILGHNTVFWYRQTMMQGLELLAYFRNRAPLDDSGMPKDRFSAEMPDATLATLKIQPSEPRDSAVYFCASAWMGSPYEQYFGPGTRLTVT.

In this sample, this clone turned up a few times. The V call is TRBV18, the J call TRBJ1-3; D not certain. V lost 1 base to trimming and J lost 0 bases, with 13 bases between them. The CDR3 runs to 17 residues. Germline V gene sequence: CDR1 KGHSH, CDR2 LQKENI. CDR3 region: CASSPLPGISSGNTIYF. The CDR3 nucleotides are TGTGCCAGCTCACCACTCCCCGGGATTAGCTCTGGAAACACCATATATTTT.

The V and J genes are TRBV11-2 and TRBJ2-3; D is possibly TRBD1 or TRBD2 (5 bases each). CDR3 length: 17 amino acids. Germline V gene lookup returns CDR1 SGHAT and CDR2 FQNNGV. Trimming took off 1 base at V and 6 bases at J, with 20 bases between the two ends. CDR3 in DNA: TGTGCCAGCAGCTTAGCGTTCGGGGCTCGGCACGCGGATACGCAGTATTTT. Its protein is CASSLAFGARHADTQYF.

The chain joins TRBV6-1 to TRBJ2-3; 7 bases are a match to TRBD2. This CDR3 region has 14 residues. V dropped 6 bases and J dropped 8; count of bases not matched to a gene: 11. Germline V gives CDR1 MNHNS, CDR2 SASEGT. The CDR3 here is CASRAETGGTTQYF. Written as DNA, the CDR3 is TGTGCCAGCAGGGCCGAGACCGGGGGGACTACGCAGTATTTT.

The CDR3, as DNA: TGTGCCAGCAGATTTGACGTTAACACTGAAGCTTTCTTT. Translating it yields CASRFDVNTEAFF. The chain couples TRBV7-3 to TRBJ1-1; D gene unclear. The germline CDR1 and CDR2 sequences are SGHTA and FQGTGA. The CDR3 length is 13 residues. Trimming cost V 6 bases and J 2 bases, with 10 bases left between them. Full variable domain (missing parts from reference TRBV7-3 and TRBJ1-1): GAGVSQTPSNKVTEKGKYVELRCDPISGHTALYWYRQSLGQGPEFLIYFQGTGAADDSGLPNDRFFAVRPEGSVSTLKIQRTERGDSAVYLCASRFDVNTEAFFGQGTRLTVV.

V usage is TRBV6-6 and J usage is TRBJ2-2, with 7 bases fitting TRBD1. V lost 5 bases, J lost 8 bases, and 8 bases stayed unmatched. There are 14 residues in the CDR3. Germline V CDR1 and CDR2: MNHNY, SVGAGI (reference sequence). CDR3 sequence: CASSLGQSWGELFF. The CDR3 DNA sequence: TGTGCCAGCAGTCTGGGACAGTCTTGGGGGGAGCTGTTTTTT.

V and J are TRBV27 and TRBJ1-2, with D tentatively TRBD1 (6 bases). V was trimmed by 3 bases and J by 3 bases, leaving 14 bases between them. Germline V lookup: CDR1 MNHEY, CDR2 SMNVEV (reference sequence). The CDR3 has 15 residues. The CDR3 DNA is TGTGCCAGCAGTTTTGGACGGGGGCCCTACTATGGCTACACCTTC. This gives the protein CASSFGRGPYYGYTF.

This chain joins TRBV10-1 and TRBJ1-3; D perhaps matches TRBD1 (5 bases). Trimming cost V 6 bases and J 2 bases, with 14 bases left between them. Germline V gene data show CDR1 as WNHNN and CDR2 as SYGVQD (reference sequence). The CDR3 runs to 15 residues. CDR3 amino acids: CASSRGLGAGNTIYF. CDR3 nucleotide sequence: TGCGCCAGCAGCCGGGGACTTGGTGCTGGAAACACCATATATTTT.

The chain couples TRBV7-2 to TRBJ2-3; 9 bases match TRBD2. V lost 5 bases and J lost 2; bases outside the gene matches: 5. This CDR3 spans 15 amino acids. Germline V CDR1 and CDR2: SGHTA, FQGNSA. The CDR3 sequence is CASSLSSGVTDTQYF. The CDR3 coding sequence is TGTGCCAGCAGCCTTTCTAGCGGGGTCACAGATACGCAGTATTTT.

The rearrangement uses TRBV10-3 and TRBJ2-7, with D perhaps given as TRBD1 or TRBD2 (5 bases each). The CDR3 sequence is 12 residues long. V was pared by 10 bases and J by 6 bases, with 16 bases between. Germline CDR1 reads ENHRY; CDR2 reads SYGVKD. The CDR3 nucleotides are TGTGCCACCCGCGAGAGAGGGGTCGAGCAGTACTTC. Translation gives CATRERGVEQYF.

The genes are TRBV9 and TRBJ1-3; tentative D call: TRBD1 (6 bases). The germline V gene has CDR1 SGDLS and CDR2 YYNGEE. The CDR3 runs to 17 residues. V was clipped by 0 bases and J by 3 bases, with 16 bases between them. DNA of the CDR3: TGTGCCAGCAGCGTAGGTCTCGAGGGGGGTGTTGGAAACACCATATATTTT. Amino acid sequence: CASSVGLEGGVGNTIYF.

The rearrangement joins TRBV6-6 to TRBJ2-2; 9 bases align to TRBD2. Germline trimming cut 4 bases from V and 7 bases from J; bases unmatched to any gene: 7. The CDR3 consists of 15 residues. Germline CDR1 reads MNHNY; CDR2 reads SVGAGI (reference sequence). CDR3 nucleotides: TGTGCCAGCAGTTTGGCGGGGGGGCAGAACGGGGAGCTGTTTTTT. It yields the protein CASSLAGGQNGELFF.

The chain has TRBV5-1 and TRBJ2-5; D ambiguous. V gave up 4 bases and J gave up 4 bases, with 11 bases separating them. Germline V gene data show CDR1 as SGHRS and CDR2 as YFSETQ. CDR3 length: 13 residues. The CDR3 protein is CASSGSPGETQYF. CDR3 nucleotide sequence: TGCGCCAGCAGCGGCAGTCCGGGAGAGACCCAGTACTTC.

The J gene is TRBJ2-2, the V gene TRBV7-2; 12 bases map to TRBD2. The J segment lost 8 bases and the V segment lost 5 bases, leaving 6 bases of the junction unmatched. This CDR3 has 15 amino acids. Looked up from germline, CDR1 is SGHTA and CDR2 is FQGNSA. The CDR3: CASSPLAGGFGELFF. In nucleotides, the CDR3 is TGTGCCAGCAGCCCACTAGCGGGGGGCTTTGGGGAGCTGTTTTTT.